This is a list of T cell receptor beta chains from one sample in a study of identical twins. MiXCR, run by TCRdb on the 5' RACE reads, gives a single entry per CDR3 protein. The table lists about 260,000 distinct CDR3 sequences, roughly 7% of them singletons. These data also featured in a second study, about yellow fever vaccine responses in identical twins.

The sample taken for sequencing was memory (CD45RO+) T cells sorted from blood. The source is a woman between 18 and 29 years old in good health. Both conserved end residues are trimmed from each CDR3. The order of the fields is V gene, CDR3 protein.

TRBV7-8	ASGFPFSYAQY
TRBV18	ASSPRTGQGTEAF
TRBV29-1	SADPGSGNTIY
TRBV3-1	ASSQGPQGLGYT
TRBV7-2	ASSLSDGWNQPQH
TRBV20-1	SARGRGTGAADTQY
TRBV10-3	AISESDRGNTGELF
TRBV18	ASSPGSGTASNEQY
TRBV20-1	SARDLRTNHNEQF
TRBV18	ASSPLVTEQETQY
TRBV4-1	ASSQGLVGYEQF
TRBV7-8	ASSLPDTWWEQY
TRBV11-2	ASSFPGEYGYT
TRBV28	ASSYRLRGTGELF
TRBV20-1	SAGQGIIIGTEAF
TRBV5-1	ASSPRRSGARENTGELF